Sequencing of this TCR beta chain was carried out in a study of blood T cells in healthy people across ages. The study, taken as a whole, reports: Comparison with aged donors showed that long-lived donors had more naive CD4+ cells and higher diversity. Not knowing donor CMV status may have confounded expanded clonotype changes. TCR beta diversity per million T cells fell roughly linearly with age.

The CDR3 contains 16 residues. Losses at the gene ends were 4 bases for V and 2 bases for J; bases not matched to a gene: 12. Looked up from germline, CDR1 is SQVTM and CDR2 is ANQGSEA. On this clonotype: Antigen specificity is unknown.

The individuals who served as donors were healthy Caucasians living in Russia, aged about 6 to 100. The second PCR ran about 7 to 12 cycles with a sample-barcoded 5' primer and J-beta primers. One entry per CDR3 protein, called by TCRdb with MiXCR from the 5' RACE reads. The table records approximately 850,000 distinct CDR3 sequences, under 55% of them present only once. The sequenced material came from blood. This TCR derives from a man between 60 and 75 years old in good health. The chain has TRBV29-1 and TRBJ2-5; 8 nucleotides line up with TRBD1. This chain's CDR3 is CSVASFGRGRQETQYF. The CDR3 region has the DNA TGCAGCGTTGCTTCGTTTGGCAGGGGGCGTCAAGAGACCCAGTACTTC.